This is a list of T cell receptor beta chains from one sample in a study of cytomegalovirus exposure and HLA in healthy donors. This table comes from immunoSEQ multiplex PCR, and its TCRdb copy is limited to in-frame clones, with some not included. The data contain 100,000 or so clones, 79% of them singletons. Sequencing used PBMCs. All receptors come from a woman between 40 and 50 years old in good health and CMV-seronegative. The CDR3 runs from the conserved cysteine through the conserved F or W. A D gene is named only where the DNA matches it firmly. A row's size may be missing; if present it is once, few, many or a size class.

abundance	j_gene	v_gene	d_gene	CDR3nt	CDR3aa
.	TRBJ1-5	TRBV30	.	TGTGCCTGGAGTAGGCGCGGCGGCAATCAGCCCCAGCATTTT	CAWSRRGGNQPQHF
few	TRBJ1-2	TRBV2	.	TGTGCCAGCAGTGAAGCGGACTATCCGGAGTATGGCTACACCTTC	CASSEADYPEYGYTF
few	TRBJ1-4	TRBV7-8	TRBD1	TGTGCCAGCAGCTCCGGACAGGGTGGTGAAAAACTGTTTTTT	CASSSGQGGEKLFF
.	TRBJ2-1	TRBV9	TRBD2	TGTGCCAGCAGCGTAGACTTAGCGGGAGGGAGGGAGCAGTTCTTC	CASSVDLAGGREQFF
once	TRBJ1-4	TRBV14	.	TGTGCCAGCAGCCCCATGGCCGATGAAAAACTGTTTTTT	CASSPMADEKLFF
.	TRBJ2-2	TRBV19	.	TGTGCCAGTAGTTGGCAGATCGGGGAGCTGTTTTTT	CASSWQIGELFF
once	TRBJ1-1	TRBV7-8	.	TGTGCCAGCAGCTTGCGTGCCCTACGGGGGGCAGCTTTCTTT	CASSLRALRGAAFF
once	TRBJ2-1	TRBV28	.	TGTGCCAGCAGTTTGAAAGGTTGGACAGAGGGGGAGCAGTTCTTC	CASSLKGWTEGEQFF
.	TRBJ2-3	TRBV19	TRBD2	TGTGCCAGTAGTAAGCGGGAGGGCCTCACAGATACGCAGTATTTT	CASSKREGLTDTQYF
.	TRBJ1-5	TRBV30	TRBD1	TGTGCCTGGGCCAACACAGGGGGCCGACAGCCCCAGCATTTT	CAWANTGGRQPQHF
few	TRBJ1-1	TRBV28	.	TGTGCCAGCAGTTTCCGGTCTGCCCCTGCTTTCTTT	CASSFRSAPAFF
few	TRBJ2-7	TRBV4-3	.	TGCGCCAGCAGCCCAGAAGCGGGACAGGCCTCCTACGAGCAGTACTTC	CASSPEAGQASYEQYF
.	TRBJ1-1	TRBV7-6	.	TGTGCCAGCAGCTTCGGGGGGGATAATAATGAAGCTTTCTTT	CASSFGGDNNEAFF
.	TRBJ2-1	TRBV7-2	.	TGTGCCAGCAGCTTAGTACAGGGTCGGAATGAGCAGTTCTTC	CASSLVQGRNEQFF
.	TRBJ1-2	TRBV6-1	TRBD1	TGTGCCAGCAGTGAAAGGGACAGGGTTGGCTACACCTTC	CASSERDRVGYTF
.	TRBJ2-7	TRBV5-5	.	TGTGCCAGCAGCTTAACAGGGTCAACCTACGAGCAGTACTTC	CASSLTGSTYEQYF
.	TRBJ2-7	TRBV19	TRBD1	TGTGCCAGTAGTACCCGGGACAGGGGGTCCGAGCAGTACTTC	CASSTRDRGSEQYF
once	TRBJ2-7	TRBV7-8	.	TGTGCCAGCAGCCCCCTTGTTGGCGGATACGAGCAGTACTTC	CASSPLVGGYEQYF
.	TRBJ1-4	TRBV4-3	.	TGCGCCAGCAGCCCCCTCGGGGGGGGAGGGGAGAAACTGTTTTTT	CASSPLGGGGEKLFF
.	TRBJ2-5	TRBV7-6	.	TGTGCCAGCAGCCCCCTACCCCAAGAGACCCAGTACTTC	CASSPLPQETQYF
once	TRBJ1-5	TRBV7-9	.	TGTGCCAGCAGCTTAGAACAGGGCGGTCAGCCCCAGCATTTT	CASSLEQGGQPQHF
.	TRBJ2-1	TRBV30	TRBD2	TGTGCCTGGAGTGTATCGAGGACTAGCGCCAAAGGAAACTCCTACAATGAGCAGTTCTTC	CAWSVSRTSAKGNSYNEQFF
.	TRBJ2-3	TRBV5-5	TRBD2	TGTGCCAGCAGCCGCGGGGGAGAGGGACCCACAGATACGCAGTATTTT	CASSRGGEGPTDTQYF
once	TRBJ2-3	TRBV5-1	TRBD1	TGCGCCAGCAGCTTGGCTCCCGGGACAGGGGCCGGCACAGATACGCAGTATTTT	CASSLAPGTGAGTDTQYF
.	TRBJ1-1	TRBV9	TRBD1	TGTGCCAGCAGCGTAGAAGGGACAGGGACCTCCACTGAAGCTTTCTTT	CASSVEGTGTSTEAFF
.	TRBJ2-7	TRBV27	TRBD2	TGTGCCAGCAGTTTCTCCCCAGCGGGGCCCTACGAGCAGTACTTC	CASSFSPAGPYEQYF
.	TRBJ2-2	TRBV30	TRBD2	TGTGCCTGGAAAAGACTAGCGGGAGTCACCGGGGAGCTGTTTTTT	CAWKRLAGVTGELFF
.	TRBJ1-2	TRBV11-2	.	TGTGCCAGCAGCTCCGGAAGGGGATTCTATGGCTACACCTTC	CASSSGRGFYGYTF
.	TRBJ1-2	TRBV30	.	TGTGCCTGGAGTGTACACGGGGGAGCTAACTATGGCTACACCTTC	CAWSVHGGANYGYTF
.	TRBJ2-2	TRBV5-1	TRBD1	TGCGCCAGCAGCGACCAGGGGGCCGACACCGGGGAGCTGTTTTTT	CASSDQGADTGELFF
.	TRBJ1-5	TRBV19	.	TGTGCCAGTAGTATTGGCTTCAGGATAGGCAATCAGCCCCAGCATTTT	CASSIGFRIGNQPQHF
.	TRBJ1-2	TRBV18	TRBD1	TGTGCCAGCTCACCAAGCCGGGACAGGGACTATGGCTACACCTTC	CASSPSRDRDYGYTF
.	TRBJ1-1	TRBV9	.	TGTGCCAGCAGCGTAGACGGGGTGTACACTGAAGCTTTCTTT	CASSVDGVYTEAFF
.	TRBJ2-2	TRBV5-5	.	TGTGCCAGCAGCTTCACGAACTTCCGAACCGGGGAGCTGTTTTTT	CASSFTNFRTGELFF
.	TRBJ2-7	TRBV28	.	TGTGCCAGCAGTTCCCTATCAGGCAGGGCGCAGTACTTC	CASSSLSGRAQYF
few	TRBJ1-6	TRBV28	.	TGTGCCAGCAGTTTGCGAGTGGGGGGTCTTAATTCACCCCTCCACTTT	CASSLRVGGLNSPLHF
once	TRBJ2-2	TRBV30	.	TGTGCCCGGGGGAATACCGGGGAGCTGTTTTTT	CARGNTGELFF
.	TRBJ1-3	TRBV5-5	.	TGTGCCAGCAGCTCAGGAAACACCATATATTTT	CASSSGNTIYF
.	TRBJ1-1	TRBV18	.	TGTGCCAGCTCAGACCCAGGGGACGCGAACACTGAAGCTTTCTTT	CASSDPGDANTEAFF
.	TRBJ1-2	TRBV28	.	TGTGCCAGCGGGACGGCGGGGCCGTACTATGGCTACACCTTC	CASGTAGPYYGYTF